These T cell receptor beta chains were read from a single sample in a study of T-cell reconstitution after alpha-beta-depleted transplantation in children. One entry per CDR3 protein results from TCRdb running MiXCR on the PCR reads. The sample lists fewer than 550,000 distinct CDR3 sequences, around 15% seen once, with less than 30% in the top ten. The sequencing here drew on PBMCs, mostly from graft donor cells, taken 360 days after TCRalphabeta/CD19-depleted stem cell transplant. The receptors come from a boy under three years old who had a stem cell transplant for Wiskott-Aldrich syndrome, so the T cells may come from the graft donor. CDR3s include the opening cysteine and the closing phenylalanine or tryptophan.

TRBJ2-3 | 14 | TRBV30 | CAWVRDLVQDTQYF
TRBJ1-6 | 14 | TRBV5-1 | CASRRGQDGSPLHF
TRBJ2-2 | 15 | TRBV5-1 | CASSSGQGGAGELFF
TRBJ2-5 | 13 | TRBV12-3/TRBV12-4 | CASSRQEQETQYF
TRBJ2-2 | 16 | TRBV10-3 | CALPGLAGANTGELFF
TRBJ2-1 | 13 | TRBV5-1 | CASSFQGGDEQFF
TRBJ2-1 | 20 | TRBV4-1 | CASSQLTSGGAWGSYNEQFF
TRBJ2-2 | 17 | TRBV10-3 | CATHERLTGGNTGELFF
TRBJ2-5 | 14 | TRBV29-1 | CSVGGQLRQETQYF
TRBJ2-1 | 14 | TRBV20-1 | CSASAGTSYNEQFF
TRBJ2-5 | 14 | TRBV18 | CASSPTGPWETQYF
TRBJ2-1 | 17 | TRBV4-1 | CASSQEIDISSYNEQFF
TRBJ1-4 | 16 | TRBV7-8 | CASSLEAPIRNEKLFF
TRBJ2-1 | 17 | TRBV12-3/TRBV12-4 | CASSLMELAGVTDEQFF
TRBJ2-2 | 15 | TRBV7-9 | CASSLGTGRSGELFF
TRBJ2-5 | 12 | TRBV6-5 | CASRLNQETQYF
TRBJ2-7 | 13 | TRBV18 | CASSPGTGNSLSF
TRBJ2-7 | 12 | TRBV6-5 | CASSPGTVEQYF
TRBJ1-1 | 14 | TRBV12-3/TRBV12-4 | CASSRDIGGGEAFF
TRBJ2-7 | 15 | TRBV3-1 | CASSLELGRSYEQYF
TRBJ1-6 | 14 | TRBV10-3 | CATLTGYYNSPLHF
TRBJ1-2 | 14 | TRBV7-9 | CASSLGPEAYGYTF
TRBJ2-3 | 15 | TRBV6-5 | CASSYNGGLADTQYF
TRBJ2-3 | 15 | TRBV5-1 | CASSSRGPGTDTQYF